Listed below are T cell receptor beta chains from one sample, sequenced in a study of blood T cell repertoires in COVID-19. Produced via immunoSEQ multiplex PCR; TCRdb's table is partial and in-frame only. The sample lists under 300,000 clones, under 90% occurring once. The sample taken for sequencing was peripheral blood. These receptors all come from a woman between 45 and 60 years old who had recovered from COVID-19. The CDR3 runs from the conserved cysteine through the conserved F or W. A D gene is named only where the DNA matches it firmly. Size values are once, few and many counts, or a class for expanded clones, and some rows have none.

d_gene: TRBD2
abundance: -
v_gene: TRBV9
j_gene: TRBJ2-1
CDR3nt: TGTGCCAGCAGCTTTACTAGCGGGGGTTACAATGAGCAGTTCTTC
CDR3aa: CASSFTSGGYNEQFF

d_gene: TRBD1
abundance: -
v_gene: TRBV19
j_gene: TRBJ2-7
CDR3nt: TGTGCCAGTAGAAAAACCGGGACAGCCTCCTACGAGCAGTACTTC
CDR3aa: CASRKTGTASYEQYF

d_gene: -
abundance: once
v_gene: TRBV7-3
j_gene: TRBJ1-1
CDR3nt: TGTGCCAGCAGCTTCCAGGGTCAAGAAGCTTTCTTT
CDR3aa: CASSFQGQEAFF

d_gene: -
abundance: -
v_gene: TRBV6-5
j_gene: TRBJ1-1
CDR3nt: TGTGCCAGCAGTCCCCAGAGACAAGGTGAAGCTTTCTTT
CDR3aa: CASSPQRQGEAFF

d_gene: TRBD2
abundance: few
v_gene: TRBV6-4
j_gene: TRBJ2-3
CDR3nt: TGTGCCAGCAGTGAGCGGGAGGGCCCAGATACGCAGTATTTT
CDR3aa: CASSEREGPDTQYF

d_gene: TRBD1
abundance: -
v_gene: TRBV30
j_gene: TRBJ2-3
CDR3nt: TGTGCCTGGGGACAGGGGGCTGCAGATACGCAGTATTTT
CDR3aa: CAWGQGAADTQYF

d_gene: TRBD1
abundance: -
v_gene: TRBV5-8
j_gene: TRBJ1-4
CDR3nt: TGTGCCAGCAGCCTGAAGACAGGGTGGGATGAAAAACTGTTTTTT
CDR3aa: CASSLKTGWDEKLFF

d_gene: -
abundance: -
v_gene: TRBV7-3
j_gene: TRBJ2-3
CDR3nt: TGTGCCAGCAGCTTGGCGGGGAGCACAGATACGCAGTATTTT
CDR3aa: CASSLAGSTDTQYF

d_gene: TRBD2
abundance: -
v_gene: TRBV7-2
j_gene: TRBJ2-5
CDR3nt: TGTGCCAGCAGCTTAGCGGGGACTAGCGGACGCCAAGAGACCCAGTACTTC
CDR3aa: CASSLAGTSGRQETQYF

d_gene: TRBD1
abundance: -
v_gene: TRBV10-3
j_gene: TRBJ1-6
CDR3nt: TGTGCCGTAATGGGGGGACAGGGCCTCCAAGGGTATTCACCCCTCCACTTT
CDR3aa: CAVMGGQGLQGYSPLHF

d_gene: TRBD1
abundance: -
v_gene: TRBV27
j_gene: TRBJ2-7
CDR3nt: TGTGCCAGCGGACAAGGACAGGGGGCCTACGAGCAGTACTTC
CDR3aa: CASGQGQGAYEQYF

d_gene: TRBD1
abundance: once
v_gene: TRBV19
j_gene: TRBJ2-7
CDR3nt: TGTGCCAGTAGTACTGCCGGGACAGGGCATTGGTACGAGCAGTACTTC
CDR3aa: CASSTAGTGHWYEQYF

d_gene: TRBD1
abundance: -
v_gene: TRBV4-3
j_gene: TRBJ2-7
CDR3nt: TGCGCCAGCAGCCCCGACAGGGGGATCTACGAGCAGTACTTC
CDR3aa: CASSPDRGIYEQYF

d_gene: -
abundance: few
v_gene: TRBV5-3
j_gene: TRBJ2-7
CDR3nt: TGTGCCAGAAGCTTGAGGTGGAGGGCTTCCTACGAGCAGTACTTC
CDR3aa: CARSLRWRASYEQYF

d_gene: TRBD1
abundance: -
v_gene: TRBV3-1/TRBV3-2
j_gene: TRBJ1-6
CDR3nt: TGTGCCAGCAGCCAAGACACAGGGGTGGCTAATTCACCCCTCCACTTT
CDR3aa: CASSQDTGVANSPLHF

d_gene: -
abundance: -
v_gene: TRBV6-2/TRBV6-3
j_gene: TRBJ1-4
CDR3nt: TGTGCCAGCAGTTCGGAGGGCACTGCAACTAATGAAAAACTGTTTTTT
CDR3aa: CASSSEGTATNEKLFF

d_gene: -
abundance: -
v_gene: TRBV18
j_gene: TRBJ2-5
CDR3nt: TGTGCCAGCTCACCACCGCTAGGCGGGCAAGAGACCCAGTACTTC
CDR3aa: CASSPPLGGQETQYF

d_gene: TRBD2
abundance: -
v_gene: TRBV7-3
j_gene: TRBJ2-5
CDR3nt: TGTGCCAGCAGCGCGGGACTAGCGGGGGGGCAAGAGACCCAGTACTTC
CDR3aa: CASSAGLAGGQETQYF

d_gene: TRBD2
abundance: -
v_gene: TRBV7-9
j_gene: TRBJ2-5
CDR3nt: TGTGCCAGCAGGCTCACTAGCGGGGGGGCCGTAGAGACCCAGTACTTC
CDR3aa: CASRLTSGGAVETQYF

d_gene: TRBD2
abundance: -
v_gene: TRBV6-2/TRBV6-3
j_gene: TRBJ2-3
CDR3nt: TGTGCCAGCAGTTACAGGACTAGCGGGAGGTCATTGAACACAGATACGCAGTATTTT
CDR3aa: CASSYRTSGRSLNTDTQYF

d_gene: TRBD1
abundance: -
v_gene: TRBV6-5
j_gene: TRBJ1-4
CDR3nt: TGTGCCAGCAGTACAGGGGAGAGTGAAAAACTGTTTTTT
CDR3aa: CASSTGESEKLFF

d_gene: -
abundance: -
v_gene: TRBV28
j_gene: TRBJ1-2
CDR3nt: TGTGCCAGCAGTTTGATAGATAACTATGGCTACACCTTC
CDR3aa: CASSLIDNYGYTF

d_gene: TRBD2
abundance: -
v_gene: TRBV19
j_gene: TRBJ2-5
CDR3nt: TGTGCCAGTAGCCCTAACCGGGACTATCAAGAGACCCAGTACTTC
CDR3aa: CASSPNRDYQETQYF

d_gene: TRBD1
abundance: -
v_gene: TRBV5-5
j_gene: TRBJ1-1
CDR3nt: TGTGCCAGCAGCCACGGACAGGGGAGCCCTGAAGCTTTCTTT
CDR3aa: CASSHGQGSPEAFF

d_gene: -
abundance: -
v_gene: TRBV24-1
j_gene: TRBJ2-5
CDR3nt: TGTGCCACCAGTGACTTTGGGAAACAGGGGGGGTTTCACCAAGAGACCCAGTACTTC
CDR3aa: CATSDFGKQGGFHQETQYF

d_gene: -
abundance: -
v_gene: TRBV30
j_gene: TRBJ1-2
CDR3nt: TGTGCCTGGAGTGTACAGGGAGCTCGCGGCTACACCTTC
CDR3aa: CAWSVQGARGYTF

d_gene: -
abundance: -
v_gene: TRBV12-3/TRBV12-4
j_gene: TRBJ2-2
CDR3nt: TGTGCCAGCAGTTGGGCCCACGGGGAGCTGTTTTTT
CDR3aa: CASSWAHGELFF

d_gene: -
abundance: few
v_gene: TRBV27
j_gene: TRBJ1-6
CDR3nt: TGTGCCACTAATCAACAGGGACCTAATTCACCCCTCCACTTT
CDR3aa: CATNQQGPNSPLHF

d_gene: TRBD1
abundance: -
v_gene: TRBV19
j_gene: TRBJ1-6
CDR3nt: TGTGCCAGTAGTATGAAGACAGGGGGTAATTCACCCCTCCACTTT
CDR3aa: CASSMKTGGNSPLHF

d_gene: -
abundance: -
v_gene: TRBV28
j_gene: TRBJ2-7
CDR3nt: TGTGCCAGCAGTTGGGGGTCAGGGGCCCTTCGGTACGAGCAGTACTTC
CDR3aa: CASSWGSGALRYEQYF

d_gene: -
abundance: -
v_gene: TRBV30
j_gene: TRBJ2-7
CDR3nt: TGTGCCTGGAGTGCGGGGGAGCTAGAGGAGTACTTC
CDR3aa: CAWSAGELEEYF

d_gene: -
abundance: -
v_gene: TRBV29-1
j_gene: TRBJ2-1
CDR3nt: TGCAGCGAAACTCGCACCGGGACTTCTGCGACATTCAATGAGCAGTTCTTC
CDR3aa: CSETRTGTSATFNEQFF

d_gene: TRBD1
abundance: once
v_gene: TRBV5-1
j_gene: TRBJ1-4
CDR3nt: TGCGCCAGCAGCTTGACAGGGGCGGAGGGGGCTAATGAAAAACTGTTTTTT
CDR3aa: CASSLTGAEGANEKLFF

d_gene: -
abundance: -
v_gene: TRBV2
j_gene: TRBJ2-7
CDR3nt: TGTGCCACCGGAATAACAGGATACTACGAGCAGTACTTC
CDR3aa: CATGITGYYEQYF

d_gene: TRBD1
abundance: -
v_gene: TRBV9
j_gene: TRBJ2-7
CDR3nt: TGTGCCAGCAGCGCGGGACAGGGGCCCTCCGAGCAGTACTTC
CDR3aa: CASSAGQGPSEQYF

d_gene: -
abundance: -
v_gene: TRBV7-2
j_gene: TRBJ1-2
CDR3nt: TGTGCCAGCAGCTCGACAGGCTACTATGGCTACACCTTC
CDR3aa: CASSSTGYYGYTF

d_gene: -
abundance: -
v_gene: TRBV6-5
j_gene: TRBJ2-7
CDR3nt: TGTGCCAGCAGTTACTCGAGTGCGGACACCTACGAGCAGTACTTC
CDR3aa: CASSYSSADTYEQYF

d_gene: -
abundance: -
v_gene: TRBV5-1
j_gene: TRBJ1-5
CDR3nt: TGCGCCAGCAGCCGCGACAGAAATCAGCCCCAGCATTTT
CDR3aa: CASSRDRNQPQHF

d_gene: -
abundance: -
v_gene: TRBV21-1
j_gene: TRBJ2-3
CDR3nt: TGTGCCCCAAGGGCCTGGGGGAGGGCCGCTAAAACAGATACGCAGTATTTT
CDR3aa: CAPRAWGRAAKTDTQYF

d_gene: TRBD1
abundance: -
v_gene: TRBV7-2
j_gene: TRBJ1-2
CDR3nt: TGTGCCAGCAGGACCACCGGGACAGGCCACGATTCTAACTTC
CDR3aa: CASRTTGTGHDSNF

d_gene: -
abundance: -
v_gene: TRBV27
j_gene: TRBJ2-5
CDR3nt: TGTGCCAGCAGACACGGAGGGGCCCTTTCCCTTTCCCCCCAAGAGACCCAGTACTTC
CDR3aa: CASRHGGALSLSPQETQYF

d_gene: -
abundance: -
v_gene: TRBV9
j_gene: TRBJ2-5
CDR3nt: TGTGCCAGCAGCGCTCGGGTAGGAGAGACCCAGTACTTC
CDR3aa: CASSARVGETQYF

d_gene: -
abundance: few
v_gene: TRBV18
j_gene: TRBJ1-5
CDR3nt: TGTGCCAGCTCACCACGTTCTATCCTCAATCAGCCCCAGCATTTT
CDR3aa: CASSPRSILNQPQHF

d_gene: -
abundance: -
v_gene: TRBV7-6
j_gene: TRBJ1-3
CDR3nt: TGTGCCAGCAGCTTAGGGGCACAGGCCTCTGGAAACACCATATATTTT
CDR3aa: CASSLGAQASGNTIYF